This TCR beta chain was identified during a study of blood T cell repertoires in COVID-19. Study-wide context: In each case, the material was cDNA or gDNA derived from T cells, B-cell-depleted T cells, or PBMCs.

Using immunoSEQ multiplex PCR, the repertoire was profiled, and TCRdb retains in-frame clones only, with some absent. The sample holds 250,000 to 350,000 clones, around 82% seen once. CDR1 and CDR2 (germline): GTSNPN, SVGIG (reference sequence). The CDR3 spans 13 residues. The germline V and J ends were trimmed by 8 bases and 6 bases, with 16 bases remaining between them. Sequenced: peripheral blood. The chain carries TRBV30 and TRBJ1-4, with D perhaps matching TRBD1 (5 bases). The sequence was collected from a person aged 70 to 79 with COVID-19, enrolled during active disease. The CDR3 sequence: CAGGTGPYEKLFF. DNA of the CDR3: TGTGCCGGGGGAACAGGTCCTTATGAAAAACTGTTTTTT.